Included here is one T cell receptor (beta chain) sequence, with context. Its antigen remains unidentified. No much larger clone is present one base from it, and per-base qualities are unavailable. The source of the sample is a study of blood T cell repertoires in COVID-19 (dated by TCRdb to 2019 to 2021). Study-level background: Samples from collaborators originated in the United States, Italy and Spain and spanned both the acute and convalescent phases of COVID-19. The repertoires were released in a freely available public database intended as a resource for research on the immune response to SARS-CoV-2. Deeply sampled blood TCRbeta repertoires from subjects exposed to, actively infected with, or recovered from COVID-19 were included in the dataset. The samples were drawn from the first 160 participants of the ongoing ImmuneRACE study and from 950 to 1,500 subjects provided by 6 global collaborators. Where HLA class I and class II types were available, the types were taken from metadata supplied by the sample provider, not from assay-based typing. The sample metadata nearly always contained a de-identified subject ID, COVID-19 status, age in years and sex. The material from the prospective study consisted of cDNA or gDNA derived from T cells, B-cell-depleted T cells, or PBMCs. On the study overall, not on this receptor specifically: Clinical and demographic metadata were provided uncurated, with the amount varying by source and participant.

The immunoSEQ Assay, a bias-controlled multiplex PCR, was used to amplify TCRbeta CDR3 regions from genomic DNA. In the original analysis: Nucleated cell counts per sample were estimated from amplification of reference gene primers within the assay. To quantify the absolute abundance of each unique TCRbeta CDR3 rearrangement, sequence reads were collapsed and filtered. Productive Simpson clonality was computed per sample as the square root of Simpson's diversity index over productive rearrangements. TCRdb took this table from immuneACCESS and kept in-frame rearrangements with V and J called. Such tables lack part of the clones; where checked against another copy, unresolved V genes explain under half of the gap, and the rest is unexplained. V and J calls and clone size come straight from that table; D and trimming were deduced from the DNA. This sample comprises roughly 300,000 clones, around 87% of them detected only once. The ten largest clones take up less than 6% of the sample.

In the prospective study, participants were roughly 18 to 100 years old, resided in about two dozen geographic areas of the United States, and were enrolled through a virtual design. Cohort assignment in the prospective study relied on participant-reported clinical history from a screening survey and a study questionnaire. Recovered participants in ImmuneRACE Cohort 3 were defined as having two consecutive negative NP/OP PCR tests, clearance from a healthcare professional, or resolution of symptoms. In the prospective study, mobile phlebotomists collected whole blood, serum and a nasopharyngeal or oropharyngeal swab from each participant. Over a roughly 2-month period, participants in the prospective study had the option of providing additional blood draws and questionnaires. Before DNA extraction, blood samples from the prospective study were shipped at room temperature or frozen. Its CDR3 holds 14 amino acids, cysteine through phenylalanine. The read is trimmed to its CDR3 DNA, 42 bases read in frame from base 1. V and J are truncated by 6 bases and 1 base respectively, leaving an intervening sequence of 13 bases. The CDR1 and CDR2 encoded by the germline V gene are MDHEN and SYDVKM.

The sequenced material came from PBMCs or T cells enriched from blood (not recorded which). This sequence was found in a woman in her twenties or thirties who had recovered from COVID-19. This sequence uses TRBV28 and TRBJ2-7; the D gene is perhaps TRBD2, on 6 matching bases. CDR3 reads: CASSSGGASYEQYF. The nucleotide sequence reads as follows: TGTGCCAGCAGCTCCGGGGGAGCATCCTACGAGCAGTACTTC.